Reported below is one T cell receptor (beta chain). The antigen it recognizes is unknown. It has no much larger one-base neighbor in the sample; base qualities were not kept. This entry is derived from a study of blood T cell repertoires in COVID-19 (dated by TCRdb to 2020 to 2021). As for the study more broadly: The collaborator samples originated in the United States, Italy and Spain and spanned the acute and convalescent phases of COVID-19. The prospective study material was composed of cDNA or gDNA derived from T cells, B-cell-depleted T cells, or PBMCs. Deeply sampled blood TCRbeta repertoires from subjects exposed to, actively infected with, or recovered from COVID-19 were included in the dataset. The repertoires were released in a freely available public database meant as a resource for research on the immune response to SARS-CoV-2. The samples were drawn from two sources: the first 160 participants of the ongoing ImmuneRACE study, and 1,000 to 1,500 subjects contributed by 6 global collaborators. A de-identified subject ID, COVID-19 status, age in years and sex were almost always included in the sample metadata. Where HLA class I and class II types were available, the types were taken from metadata supplied by the sample provider, not from assay-based typing. The study at large found these results: The quantity of clinical and demographic metadata differed by source and by participant and was supplied without curation.

The CDR1 and CDR2 encoded by the germline V gene are MNHNS and SASEGT. The junction shows trimming of 2 bases on V and 6 bases on J, plus 13 bases between the germline ends. The CDR3, cysteine through phenylalanine, is 14 amino acids long. The DNA shown is the 42-base CDR3, in frame from base 1. TCRbeta CDR3 regions were amplified from genomic DNA by means of the immunoSEQ Assay, a bias-controlled multiplex PCR. The study's processing was this. The number of nucleated cells in each sample was estimated from the amplification of reference gene primers within the assay. To quantify the absolute abundance of each unique TCRbeta CDR3 rearrangement, sequence reads were collapsed and filtered. For each sample, productive Simpson clonality was calculated as the square root of Simpson's diversity index over productive rearrangements. As stored in TCRdb, this immuneACCESS dataset retains in-frame rearrangements with V and J assigned. A fraction of the clones does not appear; measured against another copy, unresolved V genes explain less than half of the discrepancy, and the remainder lacks a known reason. That table supplies the V and J calls and clone size; D and trimming were determined from the DNA. The sample profile shows 300,000 to 500,000 clones; roughly 90% of them were found once. The ten largest clonotypes hold around 0.95% of the sample.

Enrolling through a virtual design, the prospective study's participants ranged in age from about 18 to 89 years and lived across some 23 United States geographic areas. In the prospective study, participants were assigned to cohorts based on the clinical history participants reported in a screening survey and a study questionnaire. Mobile phlebotomists in the prospective study collected whole blood, serum and a nasopharyngeal or oropharyngeal swab from every participant. Participants in the prospective study had the option to provide additional blood draws and questionnaires over a roughly 2-month period. Prospective study blood samples were shipped either frozen or at room temperature before DNA extraction.

The sequence derives from a woman aged 25 to 39 with acute COVID-19. Material: PBMCs or T cells enriched from blood (not recorded which). The chain employs TRBV6-1 and TRBJ1-1; no D segment can be confidently identified. The CDR3 protein sequence reads: CASSEPTPSAEAFF. The DNA sequence is as follows: TGTGCCAGCAGTGAACCCACACCCAGCGCTGAAGCTTTCTTT.